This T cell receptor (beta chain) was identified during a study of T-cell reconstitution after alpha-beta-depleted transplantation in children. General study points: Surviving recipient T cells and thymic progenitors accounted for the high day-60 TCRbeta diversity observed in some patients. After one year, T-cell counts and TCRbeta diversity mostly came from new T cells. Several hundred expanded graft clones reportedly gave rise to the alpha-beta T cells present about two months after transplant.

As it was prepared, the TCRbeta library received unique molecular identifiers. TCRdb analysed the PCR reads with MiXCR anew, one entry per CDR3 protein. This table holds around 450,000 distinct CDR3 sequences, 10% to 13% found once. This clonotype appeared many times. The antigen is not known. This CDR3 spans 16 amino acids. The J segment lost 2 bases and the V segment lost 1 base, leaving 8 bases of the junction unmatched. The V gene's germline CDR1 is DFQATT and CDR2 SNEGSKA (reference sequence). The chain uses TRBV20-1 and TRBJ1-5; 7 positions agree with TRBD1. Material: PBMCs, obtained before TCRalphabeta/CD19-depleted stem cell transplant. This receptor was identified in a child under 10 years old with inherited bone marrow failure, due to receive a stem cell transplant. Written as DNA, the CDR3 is TGCAGTGCTAGAGGGGGGACAGCTTACGGCAATCAGCCCCAGCATTTT. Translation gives CSARGGTAYGNQPQHF.